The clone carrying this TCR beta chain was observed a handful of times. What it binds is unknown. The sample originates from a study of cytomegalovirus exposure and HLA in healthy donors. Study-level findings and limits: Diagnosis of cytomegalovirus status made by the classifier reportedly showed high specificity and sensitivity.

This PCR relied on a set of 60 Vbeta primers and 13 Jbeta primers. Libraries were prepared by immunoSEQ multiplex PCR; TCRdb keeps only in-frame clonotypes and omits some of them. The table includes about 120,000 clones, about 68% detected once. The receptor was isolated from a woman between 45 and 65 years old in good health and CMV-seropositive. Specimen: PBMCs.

The CDR3 DNA sequence: TGTGCCAGCAGCCTCCTCCAAGAGACCCAGTACTTC. As protein: CASSLLQETQYF. The chain joins TRBV14 to TRBJ2-5; D is unclear. V was pared by 4 bases and J by 1 base, with 4 bases between. Germline values: CDR1 SGHDN, CDR2 FVKESK. The CDR3 is made up of 12 amino acids.